This T cell receptor beta chain derives from a study of T cell repertoires in cytomegalovirus infection. TCRdb re-derived calls from the reads in MiXCR, one entry per CDR3 protein. The sample carries approximately 76,000 distinct CDR3 sequences, about 3.8% recorded once. This clonotype was recorded many times. Its target is unknown. Trimming left V 0 bases short and J 4 bases short, with 11 bases between. The CDR3 length is 15 residues. CDR1 is LNHNV, CDR2 YYDKDF, per germline (reference sequence). Study results and caveats: Summed frequency of shared TCR beta families picked out CMV carriers who also had the relevant HLA.

Sequenced sample: PBMCs. This clonotype was sampled from a human donor in good health (CMV status not recorded). Some clones in this sample may be carry-over from other donors' samples. This chain links TRBV15 with TRBJ2-3, with D perhaps TRBD1 (6 bases). The CDR3 is CATSRDGDRSDTQYF. In DNA form, the CDR3 reads TGTGCCACCAGCAGAGATGGCGACAGGTCAGATACGCAGTATTTT. The entire variable domain, with the rest obtained from reference TRBV15 and TRBJ2-3, is as follows: DAMVIQNPRYQVTQFGKPVTLSCSQTLNHNVMYWYQQKSSQAPKLLFHYYDKDFNNEADTPDNFQSRRPNTSFCFLDIRSPGLGDTAMYLCATSRDGDRSDTQYFGPGTRLTVL.